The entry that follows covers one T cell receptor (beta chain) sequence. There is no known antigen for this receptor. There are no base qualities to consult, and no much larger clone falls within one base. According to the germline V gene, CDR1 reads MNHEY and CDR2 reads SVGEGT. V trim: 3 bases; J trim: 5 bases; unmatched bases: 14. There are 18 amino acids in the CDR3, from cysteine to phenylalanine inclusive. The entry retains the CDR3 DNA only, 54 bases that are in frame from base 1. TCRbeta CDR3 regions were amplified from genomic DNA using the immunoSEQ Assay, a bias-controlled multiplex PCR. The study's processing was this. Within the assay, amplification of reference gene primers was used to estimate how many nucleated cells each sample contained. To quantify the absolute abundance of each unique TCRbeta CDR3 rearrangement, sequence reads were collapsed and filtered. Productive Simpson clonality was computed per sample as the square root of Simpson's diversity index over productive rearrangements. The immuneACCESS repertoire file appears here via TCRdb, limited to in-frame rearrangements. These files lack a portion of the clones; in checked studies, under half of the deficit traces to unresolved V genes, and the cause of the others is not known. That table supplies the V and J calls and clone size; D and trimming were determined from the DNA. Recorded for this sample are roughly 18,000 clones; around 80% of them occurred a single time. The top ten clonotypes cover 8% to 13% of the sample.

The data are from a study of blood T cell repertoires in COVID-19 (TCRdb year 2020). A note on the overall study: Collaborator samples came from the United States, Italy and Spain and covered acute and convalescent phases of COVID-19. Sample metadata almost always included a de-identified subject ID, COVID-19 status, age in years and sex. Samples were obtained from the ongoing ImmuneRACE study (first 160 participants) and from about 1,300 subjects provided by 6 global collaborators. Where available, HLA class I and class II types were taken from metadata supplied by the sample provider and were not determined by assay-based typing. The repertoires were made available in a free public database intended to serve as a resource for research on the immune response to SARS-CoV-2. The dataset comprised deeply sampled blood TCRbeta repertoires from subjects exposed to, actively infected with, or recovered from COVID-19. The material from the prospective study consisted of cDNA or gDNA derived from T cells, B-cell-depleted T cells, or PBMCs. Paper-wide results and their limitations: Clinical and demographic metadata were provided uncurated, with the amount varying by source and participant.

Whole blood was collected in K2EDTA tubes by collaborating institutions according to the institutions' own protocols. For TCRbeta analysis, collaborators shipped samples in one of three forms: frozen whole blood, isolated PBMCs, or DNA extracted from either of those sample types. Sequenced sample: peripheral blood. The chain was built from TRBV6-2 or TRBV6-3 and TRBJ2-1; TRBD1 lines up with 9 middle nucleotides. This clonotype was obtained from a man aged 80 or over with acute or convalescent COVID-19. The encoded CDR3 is CASSYSRSGTGTHNEQFF. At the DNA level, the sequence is TGTGCCAGCAGTTATAGCAGATCCGGGACAGGGACACACAATGAGCAGTTCTTC.